Listed below are T cell receptor beta chains from one sample, sequenced in a study of blood T cell repertoires in COVID-19. Sequencing used immunoSEQ multiplex PCR; TCRdb keeps in-frame clones, though not all of them. The data contain about 200,000 clones, more than 65% of them singletons. The material sequenced was peripheral blood. The receptors were gathered from a human donor in a cohort sampled during active COVID-19. CDR3s include the opening cysteine and the closing phenylalanine or tryptophan. Fields, in order: clone size, V gene, J gene, D gene, CDR3 protein, CDR3 DNA. A D gene is named only where the DNA matches it firmly. Some rows mark clone size as missing; the rest say once, few, many or name a class of expanded clone.

NA	TRBV5-1	TRBJ2-7	NA	CASSLGGTSYEQYF	TGCGCCAGCAGCTTGGGCGGGACTTCCTACGAGCAGTACTTC
few	TRBV30	TRBJ1-1	TRBD1	CAWIHRGQNTEAFF	TGTGCCTGGATCCACAGGGGGCAGAACACTGAAGCTTTCTTT
few	TRBV4-1	TRBJ2-7	TRBD1	CASSRGQGTGEQYF	TGCGCCAGCAGCCGGGGACAGGGGACGGGGGAGCAGTACTTC
NA	TRBV27	TRBJ1-5	NA	CASSSSQGYSNQPQHF	TGTGCCAGCAGTTCGTCCCAGGGCTATAGCAATCAGCCCCAGCATTTT
NA	TRBV19	TRBJ1-1	NA	CASSVNRVNTEAFF	TGTGCCAGTAGTGTAAACAGGGTGAACACTGAAGCTTTCTTT
NA	TRBV7-8	TRBJ1-1	TRBD1	CASSFGTGLNTEAFF	TGTGCCAGCAGCTTTGGGACAGGGTTGAACACTGAAGCTTTCTTT
few	TRBV27	TRBJ2-7	NA	CASSLSDTAYEQYF	TGTGCCAGCAGTTTATCCGACACCGCCTACGAGCAGTACTTC
NA	TRBV21-1	TRBJ2-7	NA	CASSKLWTIYEQYF	TGTGCCAGCAGCAAATTGTGGACTATTTACGAGCAGTACTTC
NA	TRBV6-4	TRBJ2-1	TRBD2	CASSVGLAGVNEQFF	TGTGCCAGCAGTGTAGGGCTAGCGGGAGTTAATGAGCAGTTCTTC
NA	TRBV5-4	TRBJ1-1	NA	CASSLDRATEAFF	TGTGCCAGCAGCTTGGACAGGGCGACTGAAGCTTTCTTT
NA	TRBV30	TRBJ2-7	TRBD2	CAWSVNSGRRSPEQYF	TGTGCCTGGAGTGTAAATAGCGGGAGACGTTCACCCGAGCAGTACTTC
NA	TRBV7-6	TRBJ2-3	TRBD2	CASSLGPSGNTDTQYF	TGTGCCAGCAGCTTAGGTCCTAGCGGGAACACAGATACGCAGTATTTT
NA	TRBV28	TRBJ1-3	TRBD1	CASSVLDRVSGNTIYF	TGTGCCAGCAGTGTCCTCGACAGGGTCTCTGGAAACACCATATATTTT
few	TRBV19	TRBJ1-4	NA	CASKRGLRNEKLFF	TGTGCCAGTAAAAGAGGCCTCCGGAATGAAAAACTGTTTTTT
once	TRBV5-1	TRBJ2-5	TRBD1	CASSWTGVGRQETQYF	TGCGCCAGCAGCTGGACAGGGGTTGGTCGCCAAGAGACCCAGTACTTC
NA	TRBV27	TRBJ1-2	TRBD1	CASSSETGAEGYTF	TGTGCCAGCAGTTCAGAGACAGGGGCAGAAGGCTACACCTTC
NA	TRBV20-1	TRBJ2-3	TRBD1	CSARGQGGQYF	TGCAGTGCTAGAGGACAGGGTGGGCAGTATTTT
NA	TRBV28	TRBJ1-1	NA	CASSRLTSPTEAFF	TGTGCCAGCAGTCGCCTTACGAGCCCCACTGAAGCTTTCTTT
NA	TRBV29-1	TRBJ2-2	NA	CSVALVPGELFF	TGCAGCGTGGCCCTAGTGCCCGGGGAGCTGTTTTTT
NA	TRBV30	TRBJ1-5	NA	CAWSLVGNQPQHF	TGTGCCTGGAGTTTAGTTGGCAATCAGCCCCAGCATTTT
once	TRBV29-1	TRBJ2-1	TRBD2	CTVGLRTSGNEQFF	TGCACCGTCGGATTACGGACTAGCGGCAATGAGCAGTTCTTC
NA	TRBV6-6	TRBJ1-3	TRBD1	CASSPAGTGNRISGNTIYF	TGTGCCAGCAGTCCCGCCGGGACAGGGAACAGAATCTCTGGAAACACCATATATTTT
few	TRBV2	TRBJ2-2	NA	CASSYSGPGELFF	TGTGCCAGCAGCTATAGCGGTCCCGGGGAGCTGTTTTTT
few	TRBV4-2	TRBJ2-7	NA	CASSQASSKSSYEQYF	TGTGCCAGCAGCCAAGCGAGTAGCAAGAGCTCCTACGAGCAGTACTTC
NA	TRBV29-1	TRBJ2-3	TRBD1	CSVALRDRGRADTQYF	TGCAGCGTTGCCCTGCGGGACAGGGGGCGGGCAGATACGCAGTATTTT
NA	TRBV18	TRBJ2-5	NA	CASSRNREQETQYF	TGTGCCAGCTCACGGAACAGGGAACAAGAGACCCAGTACTTC
NA	TRBV12-5	TRBJ1-5	TRBD1	CASGLVLAGQGANQPQHF	TGTGCTAGTGGTTTGGTACTAGCAGGGCAGGGGGCTAATCAGCCCCAGCATTTT
NA	TRBV28	TRBJ2-2	NA	CASHKARGGTGELFF	TGTGCCAGCCACAAGGCCAGGGGTGGAACCGGGGAGCTGTTTTTT
NA	TRBV5-1	TRBJ2-4	NA	CASSFTGRGLNIQYF	TGCGCCAGCAGCTTTACAGGCAGGGGCCTAAACATTCAGTACTTC
NA	TRBV3-1/TRBV3-2	TRBJ1-2	NA	CASSDMGATGYGYTF	TGTGCCAGCAGCGATATGGGGGCGACGGGCTATGGCTACACCTTC
once	TRBV19	TRBJ1-5	NA	CASSIDSGYNQPQHF	TGTGCCAGTAGTATCGATTCAGGGTATAATCAGCCCCAGCATTTT
NA	TRBV5-1	TRBJ2-7	TRBD2	CASSLALVAGVYEQYF	TGCGCCAGCAGCTTGGCTTTGGTAGCGGGAGTGTACGAGCAGTACTTC
NA	TRBV6-4	TRBJ2-7	NA	CASRGGPSEAPEQYF	TGTGCCAGCAGGGGGGGACCTTCCGAGGCTCCCGAGCAGTACTTC
NA	TRBV5-1	TRBJ1-6	TRBD1	CASSLATGSYNSPLHF	TGCGCCAGCAGCTTGGCGACAGGGTCATATAATTCACCCCTCCACTTT
NA	TRBV19	TRBJ2-1	NA	CASTTGSGLPYNEQFF	TGTGCCAGTACCACAGGGTCAGGATTACCTTACAATGAGCAGTTCTTC
NA	TRBV29-1	TRBJ2-7	NA	CSVVNPGTYEQYF	TGCAGCGTTGTGAACCCAGGGACCTACGAGCAGTACTTC
NA	TRBV9	TRBJ2-1	NA	CASSVAGSRNEQFF	TGTGCCAGCAGCGTAGCCGGTAGCCGCAATGAGCAGTTCTTC
few	TRBV18	TRBJ1-2	NA	CASSLDYGYTF	TGTGCCAGCTCACTCGACTATGGCTACACCTTC
once	TRBV3-1/TRBV3-2	TRBJ1-5	NA	CASSQAGNQPQHF	TGTGCCAGCAGCCAAGCCGGCAATCAGCCCCAGCATTTT
NA	TRBV19	TRBJ2-3	TRBD1	CASRGQGFNTQYF	TGTGCCAGTAGGGGACAGGGATTTAATACGCAGTATTTT
NA	TRBV3-1/TRBV3-2	TRBJ2-2	NA	CASSPRTLNTGELFF	TGTGCCAGCAGCCCTCGGACACTGAACACCGGGGAGCTGTTTTTT
NA	TRBV24-1	TRBJ1-2	NA	CATSAPGEDGYTF	TGTGCCACCAGTGCCCCGGGGGAAGATGGCTACACCTTC
NA	TRBV3-1/TRBV3-2	TRBJ1-2	NA	CASSQDTGSYGYTF	TGTGCCAGCAGCCAAGATACAGGGTCCTATGGCTACACCTTC
NA	TRBV7-2	TRBJ2-7	TRBD1	CASSLAGRQGASYEQYF	TGTGCCAGCAGCTTAGCGGGGCGACAGGGGGCATCTTACGAGCAGTACTTC
once	TRBV10-2	TRBJ2-7	TRBD2	CASRLAGGPRYEQYF	TGCGCCAGCAGATTAGCGGGAGGGCCTAGGTACGAGCAGTACTTC
few	TRBV4-1	TRBJ1-6	NA	CASSQEKELNSPLHF	TGCGCCAGCAGCCAAGAGAAGGAGTTAAATTCACCCCTCCACTTT
NA	TRBV7-9	TRBJ1-6	NA	CASSLTGSKNSPLHF	TGTGCCAGCAGCTTAACGGGGAGTAAAAATTCACCCCTCCACTTT
NA	TRBV7-2	TRBJ1-4	NA	CASSSSPGPNEKLFF	TGTGCCAGCAGCTCCTCCCCTGGGCCTAATGAAAAACTGTTTTTT
NA	TRBV6-5	TRBJ2-7	TRBD2	CASRLRGRGLYEQYF	TGTGCCAGCAGGCTTCGCGGGAGGGGTCTCTACGAGCAGTACTTC